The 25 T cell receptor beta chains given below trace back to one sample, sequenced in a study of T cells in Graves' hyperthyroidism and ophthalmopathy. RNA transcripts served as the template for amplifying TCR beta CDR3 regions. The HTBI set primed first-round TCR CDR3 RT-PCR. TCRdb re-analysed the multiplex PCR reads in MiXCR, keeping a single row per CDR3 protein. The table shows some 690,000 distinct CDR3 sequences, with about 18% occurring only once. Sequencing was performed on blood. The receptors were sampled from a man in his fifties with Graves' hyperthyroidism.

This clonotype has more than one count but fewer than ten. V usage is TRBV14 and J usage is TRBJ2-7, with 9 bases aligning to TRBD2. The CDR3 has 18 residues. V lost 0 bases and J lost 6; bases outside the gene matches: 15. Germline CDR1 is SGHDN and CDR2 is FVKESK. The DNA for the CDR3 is TGTGCCAGCAGCCAAGAGTGGTACGGGGGCCTAGCGGGATCCGAGCAGTACTTC. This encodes CASSQEWYGGLAGSEQYF. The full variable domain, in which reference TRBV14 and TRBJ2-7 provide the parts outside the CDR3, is EAGVTQFPSHSVIEKGQTVTLRCDPISGHDNLYWYRRVMGKEIKFLLHFVKESKQDESGMPNNRFLAERTGGTYSTLKVQPAELEDSGVYFCASSQEWYGGLAGSEQYFGPGTRLTVT.

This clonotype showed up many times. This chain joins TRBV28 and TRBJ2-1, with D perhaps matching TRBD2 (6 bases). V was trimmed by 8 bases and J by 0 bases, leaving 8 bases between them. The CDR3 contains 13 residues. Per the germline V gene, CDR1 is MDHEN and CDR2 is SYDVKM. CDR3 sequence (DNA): TGTGCCAGCCGGGACTCCTCCTACAATGAGCAGTTCTTC. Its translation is CASRDSSYNEQFF.

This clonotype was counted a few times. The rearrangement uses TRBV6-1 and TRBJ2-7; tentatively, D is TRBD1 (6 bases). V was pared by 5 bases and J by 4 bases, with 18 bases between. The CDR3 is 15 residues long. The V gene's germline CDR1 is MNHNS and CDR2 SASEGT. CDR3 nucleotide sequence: TGTGCCAGCAGTTTGGGCAGGGGTGGCCAGTACGAGCAGTACTTC. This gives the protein CASSLGRGGQYEQYF.

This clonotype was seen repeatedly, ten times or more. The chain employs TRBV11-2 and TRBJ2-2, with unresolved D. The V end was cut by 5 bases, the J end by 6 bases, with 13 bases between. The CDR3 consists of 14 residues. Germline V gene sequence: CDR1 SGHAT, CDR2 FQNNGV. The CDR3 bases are TGTGCCAGCAGCCCTCGGTATCAGGCCGGGGAGCTGTTTTTT. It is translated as CASSPRYQAGELFF.

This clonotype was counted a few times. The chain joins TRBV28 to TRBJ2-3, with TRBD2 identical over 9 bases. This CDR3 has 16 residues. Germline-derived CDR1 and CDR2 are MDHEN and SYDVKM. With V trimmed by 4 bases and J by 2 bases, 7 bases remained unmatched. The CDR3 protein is CASSSTLAGTTDTQYF. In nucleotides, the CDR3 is TGTGCCAGCAGTTCGACACTAGCGGGTACCACAGATACGCAGTATTTT.

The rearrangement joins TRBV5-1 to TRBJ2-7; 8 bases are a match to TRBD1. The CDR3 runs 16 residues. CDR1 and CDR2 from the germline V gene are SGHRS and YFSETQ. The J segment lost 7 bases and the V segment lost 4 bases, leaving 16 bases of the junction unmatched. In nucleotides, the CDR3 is TGCGCCAGCAGCCTCCACTCAGGGGGCGCCAGCAATGAGCAGTACTTC. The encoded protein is CASSLHSGGASNEQYF. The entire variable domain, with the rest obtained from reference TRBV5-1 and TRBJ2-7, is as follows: KAGVTQTPRYLIKTRGQQVTLSCSPISGHRSVSWYQQTPGQGLQFLFEYFSETQRNKGNFPGRFSGRQFSNSRSEMNVSTLELGDSALYLCASSLHSGGASNEQYFGPGTRLTVT.

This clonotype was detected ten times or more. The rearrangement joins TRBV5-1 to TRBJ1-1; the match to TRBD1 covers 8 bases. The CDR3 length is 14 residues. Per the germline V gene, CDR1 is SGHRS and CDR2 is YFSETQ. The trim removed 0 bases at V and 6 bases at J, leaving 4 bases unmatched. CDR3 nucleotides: TGCGCCAGCAGCTTGGGCAGGGGGCTCCCTGAAGCTTTCTTT. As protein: CASSLGRGLPEAFF.

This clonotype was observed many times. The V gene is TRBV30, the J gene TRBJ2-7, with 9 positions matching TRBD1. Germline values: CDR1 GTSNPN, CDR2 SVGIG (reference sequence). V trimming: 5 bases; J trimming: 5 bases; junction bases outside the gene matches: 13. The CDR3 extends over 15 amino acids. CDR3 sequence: CAWGRGTGMRNEQYF. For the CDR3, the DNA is TGTGCCTGGGGGAGGGGGACAGGGATGCGGAACGAGCAGTACTTC.

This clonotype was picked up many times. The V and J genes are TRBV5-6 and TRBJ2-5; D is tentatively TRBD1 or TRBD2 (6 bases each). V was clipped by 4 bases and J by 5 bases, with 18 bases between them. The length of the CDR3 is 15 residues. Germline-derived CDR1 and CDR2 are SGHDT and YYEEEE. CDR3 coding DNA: TGTGCCAGCAGCCTCGGCGGAGGGGGAAAGGAGACCCAGTACTTC. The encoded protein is CASSLGGGGKETQYF.

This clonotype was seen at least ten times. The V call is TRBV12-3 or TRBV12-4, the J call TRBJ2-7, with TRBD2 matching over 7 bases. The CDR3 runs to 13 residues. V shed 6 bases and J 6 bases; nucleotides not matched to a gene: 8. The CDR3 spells CASRRTRSGEQYF. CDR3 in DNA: TGTGCCAGCAGGCGGACTAGATCGGGCGAGCAGTACTTC.

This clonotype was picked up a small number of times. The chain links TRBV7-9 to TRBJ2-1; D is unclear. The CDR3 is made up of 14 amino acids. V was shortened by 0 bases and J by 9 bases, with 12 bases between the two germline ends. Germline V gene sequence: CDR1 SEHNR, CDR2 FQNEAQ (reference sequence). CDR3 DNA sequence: TGTGCCAGCAGCTTAGCGTTTGGGTTAGCTGAGCAGTTCTTC. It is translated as CASSLAFGLAEQFF.

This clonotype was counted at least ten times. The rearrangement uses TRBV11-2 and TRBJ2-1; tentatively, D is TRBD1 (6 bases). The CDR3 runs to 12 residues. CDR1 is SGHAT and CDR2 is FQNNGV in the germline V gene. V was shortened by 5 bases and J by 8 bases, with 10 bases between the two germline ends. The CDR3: CASSQGLDEQFF. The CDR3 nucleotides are TGTGCCAGCAGCCAGGGGTTGGATGAGCAGTTCTTC.

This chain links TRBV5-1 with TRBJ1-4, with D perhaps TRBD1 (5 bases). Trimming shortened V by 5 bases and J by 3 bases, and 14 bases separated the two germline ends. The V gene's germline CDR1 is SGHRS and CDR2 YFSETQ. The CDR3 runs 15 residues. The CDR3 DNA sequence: TGCGCCAGCAGACCAGGGATCGGGGCTAATGAAAAACTGTTTTTT. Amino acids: CASRPGIGANEKLFF.

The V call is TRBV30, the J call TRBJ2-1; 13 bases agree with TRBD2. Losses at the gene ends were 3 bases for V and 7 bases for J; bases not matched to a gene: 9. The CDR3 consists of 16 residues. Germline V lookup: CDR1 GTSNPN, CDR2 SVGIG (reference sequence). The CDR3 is CAWRILAGGPRNEQFF. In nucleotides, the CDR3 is TGTGCCTGGAGAATACTAGCGGGAGGGCCAAGGAATGAGCAGTTCTTC.

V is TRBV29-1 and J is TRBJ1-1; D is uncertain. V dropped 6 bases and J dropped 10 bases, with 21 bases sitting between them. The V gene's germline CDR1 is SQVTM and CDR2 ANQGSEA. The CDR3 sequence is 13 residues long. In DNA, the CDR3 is TGCAGCGTGGACCCAGGTGACGGCTTTGTAGCTTTCTTT. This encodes CSVDPGDGFVAFF.

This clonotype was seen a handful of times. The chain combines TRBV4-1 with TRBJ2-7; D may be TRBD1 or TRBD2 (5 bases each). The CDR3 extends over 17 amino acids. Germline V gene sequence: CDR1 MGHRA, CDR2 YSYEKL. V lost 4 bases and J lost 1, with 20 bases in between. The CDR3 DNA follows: TGCGCCAGCAGCCCCGAGGGGCGGTTGGCACCTTCCTACGAGCAGTACTTC. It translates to CASSPEGRLAPSYEQYF.

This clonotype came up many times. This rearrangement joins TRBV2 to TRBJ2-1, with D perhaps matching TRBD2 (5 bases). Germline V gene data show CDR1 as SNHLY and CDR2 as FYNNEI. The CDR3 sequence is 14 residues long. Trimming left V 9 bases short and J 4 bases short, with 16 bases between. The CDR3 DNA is TGTGCCAGAAAGGTTGGCGGAGGTTACAATGAGCAGTTCTTC. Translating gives CARKVGGGYNEQFF.

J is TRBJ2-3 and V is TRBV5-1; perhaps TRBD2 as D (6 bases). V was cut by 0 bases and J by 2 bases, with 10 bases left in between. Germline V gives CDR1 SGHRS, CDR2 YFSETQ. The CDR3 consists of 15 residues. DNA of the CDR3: TGCGCCAGCAGCTTGGATAGCGGTCTCACAGATACGCAGTATTTT. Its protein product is CASSLDSGLTDTQYF. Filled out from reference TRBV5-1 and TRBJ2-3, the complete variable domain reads KAGVTQTPRYLIKTRGQQVTLSCSPISGHRSVSWYQQTPGQGLQFLFEYFSETQRNKGNFPGRFSGRQFSNSRSEMNVSTLELGDSALYLCASSLDSGLTDTQYFGPGTRLTVL.

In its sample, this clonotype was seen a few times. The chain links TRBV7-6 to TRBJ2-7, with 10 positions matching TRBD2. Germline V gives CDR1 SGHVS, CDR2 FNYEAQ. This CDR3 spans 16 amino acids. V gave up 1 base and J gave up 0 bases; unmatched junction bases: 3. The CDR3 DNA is TGTGCCAGCAGCTTAGTAAGCGGGAGGGACTCCTACGAGCAGTACTTC. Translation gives CASSLVSGRDSYEQYF.

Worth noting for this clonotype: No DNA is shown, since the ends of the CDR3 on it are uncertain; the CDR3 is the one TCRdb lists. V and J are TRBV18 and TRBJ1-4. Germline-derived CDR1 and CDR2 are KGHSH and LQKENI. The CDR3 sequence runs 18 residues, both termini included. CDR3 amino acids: CASSLSGRAHGTNEKLFF.

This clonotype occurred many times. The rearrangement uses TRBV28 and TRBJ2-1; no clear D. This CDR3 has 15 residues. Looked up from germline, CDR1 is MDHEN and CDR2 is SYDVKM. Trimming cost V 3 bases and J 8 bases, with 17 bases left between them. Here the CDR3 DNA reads TGTGCCAGCAGTTTTACCTTAGGTGAGAGTGATGAGCAGTTCTTC. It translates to CASSFTLGESDEQFF.

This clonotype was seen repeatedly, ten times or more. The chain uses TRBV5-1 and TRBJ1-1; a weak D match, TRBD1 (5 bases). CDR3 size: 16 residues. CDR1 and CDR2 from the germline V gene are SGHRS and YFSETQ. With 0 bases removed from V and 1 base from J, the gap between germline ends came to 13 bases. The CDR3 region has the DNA TGCGCCAGCAGCTTGGGAAGGGACGTTGGGAACACTGAAGCTTTCTTT. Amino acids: CASSLGRDVGNTEAFF.

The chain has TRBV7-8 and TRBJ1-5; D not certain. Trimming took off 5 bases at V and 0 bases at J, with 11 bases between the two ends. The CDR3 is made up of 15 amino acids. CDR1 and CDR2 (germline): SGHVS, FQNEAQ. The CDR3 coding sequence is TGTGCCAGCAGCCCATTAAGAGTTAGCAATCAGCCCCAGCATTTT. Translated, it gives CASSPLRVSNQPQHF.

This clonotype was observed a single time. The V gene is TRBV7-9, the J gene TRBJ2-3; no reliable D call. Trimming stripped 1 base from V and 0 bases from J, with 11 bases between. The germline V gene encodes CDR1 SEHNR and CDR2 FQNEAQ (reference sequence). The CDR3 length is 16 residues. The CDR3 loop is CASSLGSTTSTDTQYF. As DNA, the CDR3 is TGTGCCAGCAGCTTAGGAAGCACAACCAGCACAGATACGCAGTATTTT.

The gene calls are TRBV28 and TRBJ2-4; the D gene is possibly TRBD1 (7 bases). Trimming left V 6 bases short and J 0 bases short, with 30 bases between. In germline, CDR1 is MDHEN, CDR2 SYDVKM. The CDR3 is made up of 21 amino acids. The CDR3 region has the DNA TGTGCCAGCAGACTACAACCTCCGGGGTCGACAGGGACTCTAGCCAAAAACATTCAGTACTTC. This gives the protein CASRLQPPGSTGTLAKNIQYF.